A single sample gave rise to the 27 T cell receptor beta chains below, sequenced in a study of shared clonotypes between healthy human individuals. Profiling relied on immunoSEQ multiplex PCR, and the TCRdb table lists in-frame clones only, not all of them. Of roughly 2.1 million clones listed, around 93% are singletons. Naivety among CD8 cells was defined by CD45RO negativity and positive CCR7 selection, thereby excluding terminally differentiated effector memory CD45RA+ cells. Sequences were obtained from naive CD8+ T cells from PBMCs. These receptor sequences come from a man between 18 and 29 years old in good health. Some clones in this sample may be carry-over from other donors' samples.

The gene calls are TRBV7-9 and TRBJ1-5, with D maybe TRBD1 (5 bases). The CDR3 spans 14 residues. V was trimmed by 5 bases and J by 4 bases, leaving 12 bases between them. The V gene's germline CDR1 is SEHNR and CDR2 FQNEAQ (reference sequence). The CDR3: CASSQTEGNQPQHF. Here the CDR3 DNA reads TGTGCCAGCAGCCAGACAGAGGGGAATCAGCCCCAGCATTTT.

V and J are TRBV28 and TRBJ2-2; D gene uncertain. CDR1 is MDHEN and CDR2 is SYDVKM in the germline V gene. With 6 bases removed from V and 6 bases from J, the gap between germline ends came to 8 bases. The length of the CDR3 is 12 residues. The CDR3 sequence: CASSLIPGELFF. The CDR3 DNA reads TGTGCCAGCAGCCTTATACCCGGGGAGCTGTTTTTT.

Points on this clone: Other DNA variants within this sample encode the same CDR3. The rearrangement joins TRBV27 to TRBJ2-7, with D perhaps matching TRBD1 (5 bases). This CDR3 has 13 amino acids. V was pared by 3 bases and J by 2 bases, with 8 bases between. The germline CDR1 and CDR2 sequences are MNHEY and SMNVEV (reference sequence). CDR3 coding DNA: TGTGCCAGCAGTTTTGGACAACCCTACGAGCAGTACTTC. Translated: CASSFGQPYEQYF.

The V call is TRBV11-2, the J call TRBJ2-1, with 10 bases aligning to TRBD1. Germline assignment: CDR1 SGHAT and CDR2 FQNNGV. V was clipped by 4 bases and J by 4 bases; unmatched bases: 7. CDR3 length equals 16 residues. The CDR3 spells CASSSRGTGVYNEQFF. CDR3 bases: TGTGCCAGCAGCTCCAGAGGGACAGGGGTATACAATGAGCAGTTCTTC.

The V and J genes are TRBV28 and TRBJ2-5, with D unclear. The CDR3 totals 14 residues. V was clipped by 1 base and J by 0 bases, with 6 bases between them. Germline V gene sequence: CDR1 MDHEN, CDR2 SYDVKM. DNA for the CDR3: TGTGCCAGCAGTTTATTCGTAAACCAAGAGACCCAGTACTTC. Translation gives CASSLFVNQETQYF. Together with reference TRBV28 and TRBJ2-5, the CDR3 gives the full variable domain: DVKVTQSSRYLVKRTGEKVFLECVQDMDHENMFWYRQDPGLGLRLIYFSYDVKMKEKGDIPEGYSVSREKKERFSLILESASTNQTSMYLCASSLFVNQETQYFGPGTRLLVL.

The chain employs TRBV4-2 and TRBJ1-5; no clear D. The CDR3 is made up of 14 amino acids. Trimming removed 1 base from V and 6 bases from J, with 10 bases in between. Per germline, CDR1 LGHNA and CDR2 YNFKEQ. The CDR3 protein is CASSQVGRGQPQHF. The CDR3 DNA is TGTGCCAGCAGCCAAGTTGGGCGGGGTCAGCCCCAGCATTTT.

This chain uses TRBV30 with TRBJ2-1; 11 bases map to TRBD2. CDR1 is GTSNPN, CDR2 SVGIG, per germline (reference sequence). Trimming removed 4 bases from V and 0 bases from J; junction bases left unmatched: 5. CDR3 length equals 16 residues. The CDR3 loop is CAWTSSGRPSYNEQFF. Written as DNA, the CDR3 is TGTGCCTGGACTTCTAGCGGGAGGCCCTCCTACAATGAGCAGTTCTTC.

The CDR3 DNA is TGTGCCAGCAGTTCCGGAGCCTGGCCAGACGAGCAGTACTTC. It codes for CASSSGAWPDEQYF. The chain is built from TRBV27 and TRBJ2-7; D unclear. V lost 4 bases, J lost 5 bases, and 15 bases lay in between. This CDR3 has 14 residues. Germline V gene sequence: CDR1 MNHEY, CDR2 SMNVEV (reference sequence).

This clone was detected a few times. The chain employs TRBV30 and TRBJ1-1, with D possibly being TRBD1 (6 bases). Per germline, CDR1 GTSNPN and CDR2 SVGIG (reference sequence). This CDR3 comprises 13 residues. The V gene lost 0 bases and the J gene lost 5 bases, with 10 bases spanning the gap. The CDR3 loop is CAWSVAGVTEAFF. The CDR3 bases are TGTGCCTGGAGTGTGGCAGGGGTTACTGAAGCTTTCTTT.

This chain joins TRBV2 and TRBJ2-5; perhaps TRBD2 as D (6 bases). This CDR3 has 15 residues. The germline CDR1 and CDR2 sequences are SNHLY and FYNNEI. Trimming removed 4 bases from V and 1 base from J, with 13 bases in between. CDR3 bases: TGTGCCAGCAGTGTGGTCAAGGGACTCCAAGAGACCCAGTACTTC. Encoded protein: CASSVVKGLQETQYF.

The chain is built from TRBV4-1 and TRBJ2-4; the D is unclear. This CDR3 comprises 17 residues. Germline V gene sequence: CDR1 MGHRA, CDR2 YSYEKL. V dropped 4 bases and J dropped 0 bases, with 16 bases sitting between them. The CDR3 DNA reads as TGCGCCAGCAGCCCATCTCTGCGGCCCCTAGCCAAAAACATTCAGTACTTC. This codes for CASSPSLRPLAKNIQYF.

This chain links TRBV7-9 with TRBJ2-5, with D unresolved. Judging by the DNA end, TRBJ2-7 fits better; the J call may be wrong. The CDR3 is made up of 13 amino acids. Germline values: CDR1 SEHNR, CDR2 FQNEAQ (reference sequence). CDR3 sequence: CASSAPDRYEQYF. CDR3 in DNA: TGTGCCAGCAGCGCACCCGATCGGTACGAGCAGTACTTC.

The chain has TRBV4-3 and TRBJ1-1, with unresolved D. CDR1 and CDR2 (germline): LGHNA, YSLEER. V shed 2 bases and J shed 0 bases, with 7 bases lying between them. The CDR3 covers 14 residues. The CDR3 DNA follows: TGCGCCAGCAGCCAACATGGCCTGAACACTGAAGCTTTCTTT. It encodes CASSQHGLNTEAFF.

The chain recombines TRBV5-1 with TRBJ2-1; 9 bases fit TRBD2. The CDR3 totals 16 residues. The V gene's germline CDR1 is SGHRS and CDR2 YFSETQ. The V and J ends lost 3 bases and 4 bases, in that order; junction bases with no gene match: 8. CDR3 in amino acids: CASSSAGGPGYNEQFF. The CDR3 DNA reads TGCGCCAGCAGCTCCGCGGGAGGGCCAGGGTACAATGAGCAGTTCTTC.

This rearrangement joins TRBV29-1 to TRBJ2-7; 12 nucleotides align to TRBD2. The J segment lost 1 base and the V segment lost 6 bases, leaving 7 bases of the junction unmatched. The CDR3 has 15 residues. CDR1 is SQVTM and CDR2 is ANQGSEA in the germline V gene. The CDR3 nucleotides are TGCAGCGTGGAGTTGACTAGCGGGAGATCCTACGAGCAGTACTTC. Translating gives CSVELTSGRSYEQYF.

The chain uses TRBV7-3 and TRBJ2-1; 16 nucleotides match TRBD2. The trim removed 5 bases at V and 8 bases at J, leaving 3 bases unmatched. The CDR3 consists of 15 residues. Germline V lookup: CDR1 SGHTA, CDR2 FQGTGA. In DNA form, the CDR3 reads TGTGCCAGCAGCGAGGGACTAGCGGGAGGGGATGAGCAGTTCTTC. Its translation: CASSEGLAGGDEQFF.

This chain connects TRBV28 to TRBJ1-1, with D uncertain. Per germline, CDR1 MDHEN and CDR2 SYDVKM. The V and J ends lost 7 bases and 2 bases respectively, with 11 bases between them. The length of the CDR3 is 13 residues. Here the CDR3 DNA reads TGTGCCAGCACTCCTGGAGTTAACACTGAAGCTTTCTTT. Encoded protein: CASTPGVNTEAFF. The entire variable domain, with the rest obtained from reference TRBV28 and TRBJ1-1, is as follows: DVKVTQSSRYLVKRTGEKVFLECVQDMDHENMFWYRQDPGLGLRLIYFSYDVKMKEKGDIPEGYSVSREKKERFSLILESASTNQTSMYLCASTPGVNTEAFFGQGTRLTVV.

In its sample, this clone was seen once. The chain uses TRBV28 and TRBJ2-7, with a tentative D call TRBD2 (6 bases). Deletions cut 3 bases from V and 2 bases from J, with 17 bases between. Germline V gene sequence: CDR1 MDHEN, CDR2 SYDVKM. The CDR3 is 16 amino acids. The chain's CDR3 is CASSFHRDLLTYEQYF. The CDR3 DNA reads as TGTGCCAGCAGTTTCCACCGGGACTTGCTTACCTACGAGCAGTACTTC.

This chain uses TRBV15 with TRBJ1-2, with D possibly matching TRBD1 (6 bases). CDR1 is LNHNV and CDR2 is YYDKDF in the germline V gene (reference sequence). V was cut by 0 bases and J by 6 bases, with 11 bases left in between. The CDR3 is made up of 14 amino acids. The CDR3 DNA is TGTGCCACCAGCAGAGATTGGGGGGCAGATGGCTACACCTTC. It is translated as CATSRDWGADGYTF.

This chain uses TRBV7-8 with TRBJ2-7; maybe TRBD1 (6 bases). CDR3 length equals 14 residues. V was trimmed by 4 bases and J by 2 bases, leaving 12 bases between them. CDR1 is SGHVS and CDR2 is FQNEAQ in the germline V gene. The CDR3, as DNA: TGTGCCAGCAGCTCGCCGGGACACCCCTACGAGCAGTACTTC. Its protein is CASSSPGHPYEQYF.

In the case of this clone: Other DNA variants within this sample encode the same CDR3. This chain links TRBV13 with TRBJ2-7; TRBD2 might be the D (5 bases). The CDR3 runs 14 residues. From germline, CDR1 is PRHDT and CDR2 FYEKMQ (reference sequence). With 2 bases removed from V and 0 bases from J, the gap between germline ends came to 8 bases. DNA for the CDR3: TGTGCCAGCAGCTTATCCGGGGTCTCCTACGAGCAGTACTTC. This sequence encodes CASSLSGVSYEQYF.

For the CDR3, the DNA is TGTGCCAGCAGCCCTCCTAGCTACGAGCAGTACTTC. This sequence encodes CASSPPSYEQYF. This chain connects TRBV5-5 to TRBJ2-7; D ambiguous. V was trimmed by 4 bases and J by 3 bases, leaving 8 bases between them. The germline gives CDR1 SGHKS, CDR2 YYEKEE (reference sequence). This CDR3 has 12 residues.

The chain links TRBV27 to TRBJ1-2, with a weak D call TRBD1 (6 bases). In germline, CDR1 is MNHEY, CDR2 SMNVEV (reference sequence). CDR3 length: 13 residues. V lost 3 bases, J lost 6 bases, and 11 bases lay in between. This CDR3 is CASSLVQGHGYTF. CDR3 sequence (DNA): TGTGCCAGCAGTTTGGTCCAGGGGCATGGCTACACCTTC.

The chain recombines TRBV4-1 with TRBJ2-3; 9 nucleotides align to TRBD1. Germline V gene sequence: CDR1 MGHRA, CDR2 YSYEKL. The CDR3 extends over 15 amino acids. After removal of 4 bases from V and 4 bases from J, the junction contained 6 bases not matched to a gene. In DNA form, the CDR3 reads TGCGCCAGCAGCCCCGGGACAGGGATGTCAGATACGCAGTATTTT. Amino acids: CASSPGTGMSDTQYF.

This chain connects TRBV7-2 to TRBJ1-1, with TRBD1 matching over 9 bases. The ends lost 5 bases at V and 6 bases at J; junction bases unmatched: 7. The CDR3 consists of 14 residues. Germline CDR1 and CDR2: SGHTA and FQGNSA. This CDR3 is CASSVGQGYAEAFF. The CDR3 bases are TGTGCCAGCAGCGTTGGACAGGGGTACGCTGAAGCTTTCTTT.

The chain joins TRBV10-1 to TRBJ2-7; D gene ambiguous. V was shortened by 2 bases and J by 2 bases, with 7 bases between the two germline ends. This CDR3 comprises 13 residues. CDR1 is WNHNN and CDR2 is SYGVQD in the germline V gene (reference sequence). The DNA for the CDR3 is TGCGCCAGCAGTGAGGGCCTGACCTACGAGCAGTACTTC. This codes for CASSEGLTYEQYF.

The CDR3 DNA reads as TGCGCCAGCAGTGAGTCGTGGCTAACCAATGAGCAGTTCTTC. Its protein is CASSESWLTNEQFF. V and J are TRBV10-2 and TRBJ2-1; D uncertain. Germline V gene sequence: CDR1 WSHSY, CDR2 SAAADI. Between the trimmed V and J ends, which lost 0 bases and 6 bases, there was a span of 9 bases. The CDR3 sequence is 14 residues long.